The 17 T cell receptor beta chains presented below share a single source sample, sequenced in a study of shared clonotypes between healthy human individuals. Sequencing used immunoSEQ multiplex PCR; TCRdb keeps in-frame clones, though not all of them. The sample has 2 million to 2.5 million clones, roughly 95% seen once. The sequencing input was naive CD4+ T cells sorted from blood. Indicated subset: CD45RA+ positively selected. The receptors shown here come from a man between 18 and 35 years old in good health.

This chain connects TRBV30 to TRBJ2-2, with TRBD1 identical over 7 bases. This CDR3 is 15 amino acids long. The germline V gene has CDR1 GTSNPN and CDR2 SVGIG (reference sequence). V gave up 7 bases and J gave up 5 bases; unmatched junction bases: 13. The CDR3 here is CALSSGPRGTGELFF. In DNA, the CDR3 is TGTGCCTTATCCTCGGGTCCCAGGGGGACCGGGGAGCTGTTTTTT. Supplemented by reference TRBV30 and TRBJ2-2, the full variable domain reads SQTIHQWPATLVQPVGSPLSLECTVEGTSNPNLYWYRQAAGRGLQLLFYSVGIGQISSEVPQNLSASRPQDRQFILSSKKLLLSDSGFYLCALSSGPRGTGELFFGEGSRLTVL.

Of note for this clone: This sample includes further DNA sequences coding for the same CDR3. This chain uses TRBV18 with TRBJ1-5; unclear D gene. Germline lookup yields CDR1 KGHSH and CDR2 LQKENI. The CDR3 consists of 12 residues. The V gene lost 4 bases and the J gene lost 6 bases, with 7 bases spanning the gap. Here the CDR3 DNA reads TGTGCCAGCTCACTGGAGGGTCAGCCCCAGCATTTT. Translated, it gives CASSLEGQPQHF.

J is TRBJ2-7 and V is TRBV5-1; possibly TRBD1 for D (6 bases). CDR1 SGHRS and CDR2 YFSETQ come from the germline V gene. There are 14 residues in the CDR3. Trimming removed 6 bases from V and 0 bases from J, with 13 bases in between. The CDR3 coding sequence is TGCGCCAGCAAAACCATGGACAGCTCCTACGAGCAGTACTTC. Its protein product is CASKTMDSSYEQYF.

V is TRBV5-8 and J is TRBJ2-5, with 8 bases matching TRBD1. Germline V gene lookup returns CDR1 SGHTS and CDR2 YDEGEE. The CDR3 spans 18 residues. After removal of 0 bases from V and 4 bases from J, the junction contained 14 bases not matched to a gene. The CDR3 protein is CASSLAVGRGRVGETQYF. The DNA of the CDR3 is TGTGCCAGCAGCTTGGCCGTCGGCAGGGGGCGCGTAGGAGAGACCCAGTACTTC.

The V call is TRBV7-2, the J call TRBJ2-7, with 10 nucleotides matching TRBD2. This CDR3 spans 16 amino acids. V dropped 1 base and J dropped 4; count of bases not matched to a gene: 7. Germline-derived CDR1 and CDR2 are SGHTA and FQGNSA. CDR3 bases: TGTGCCAGCAGCTTAGGTGCGTCTAGCGGGAGTTACGAGCAGTACTTC. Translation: CASSLGASSGSYEQYF.

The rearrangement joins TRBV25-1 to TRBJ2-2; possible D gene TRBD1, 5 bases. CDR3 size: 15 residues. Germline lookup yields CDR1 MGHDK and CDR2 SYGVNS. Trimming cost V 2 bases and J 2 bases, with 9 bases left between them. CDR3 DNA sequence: TGTGCCAGCAGTGAACTACAGGAAAACACCGGGGAGCTGTTTTTT. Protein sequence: CASSELQENTGELFF.

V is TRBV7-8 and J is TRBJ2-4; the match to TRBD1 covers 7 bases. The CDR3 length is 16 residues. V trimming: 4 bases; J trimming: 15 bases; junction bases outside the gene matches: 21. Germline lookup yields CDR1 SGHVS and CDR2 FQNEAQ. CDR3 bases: TGTGCCAGCAGCTCATCGGGTTCACAGGGGATTTTACTGTTGTACTTC. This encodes CASSSSGSQGILLLYF.

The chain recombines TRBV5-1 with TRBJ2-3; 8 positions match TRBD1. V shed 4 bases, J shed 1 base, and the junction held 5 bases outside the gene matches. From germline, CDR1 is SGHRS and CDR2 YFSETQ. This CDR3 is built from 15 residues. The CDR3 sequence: CASSPGQERTDTQYF. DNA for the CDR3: TGCGCCAGCAGCCCGGGACAGGAGCGCACAGATACGCAGTATTTT.

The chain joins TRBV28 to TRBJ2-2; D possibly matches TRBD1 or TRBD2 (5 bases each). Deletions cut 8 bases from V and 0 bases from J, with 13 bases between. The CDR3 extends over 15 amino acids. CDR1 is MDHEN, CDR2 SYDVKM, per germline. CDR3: CASRRRTPNTGELFF. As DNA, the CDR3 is TGTGCCAGCCGGAGGCGGACACCGAACACCGGGGAGCTGTTTTTT.

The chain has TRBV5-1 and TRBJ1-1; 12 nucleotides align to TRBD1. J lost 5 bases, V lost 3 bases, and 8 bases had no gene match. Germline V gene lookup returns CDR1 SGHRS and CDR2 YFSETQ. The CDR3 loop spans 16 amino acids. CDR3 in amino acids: CASSSLGTGGYTEAFF. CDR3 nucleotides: TGCGCCAGCAGCTCCTTGGGGACAGGGGGCTATACTGAAGCTTTCTTT.

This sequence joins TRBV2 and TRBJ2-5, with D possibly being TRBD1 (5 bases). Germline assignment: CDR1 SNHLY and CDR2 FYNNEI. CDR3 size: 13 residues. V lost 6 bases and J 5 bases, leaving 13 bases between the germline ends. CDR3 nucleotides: TGTGCCAGCAGCCAAGTAGGGGTGGAGACCCAGTACTTC. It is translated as CASSQVGVETQYF.

The CDR3 is CATSREASGSGEQYF. The CDR3 bases are TGTGCCACCAGCAGAGAGGCTAGCGGGAGTGGCGAGCAGTACTTC. V gene TRBV15 combines with J gene TRBJ2-7, with 10 bases fitting TRBD2. The CDR3 totals 15 residues. V shed 0 bases, J shed 6 bases, and the junction held 5 bases outside the gene matches. The V gene's germline CDR1 is LNHNV and CDR2 YYDKDF (reference sequence).

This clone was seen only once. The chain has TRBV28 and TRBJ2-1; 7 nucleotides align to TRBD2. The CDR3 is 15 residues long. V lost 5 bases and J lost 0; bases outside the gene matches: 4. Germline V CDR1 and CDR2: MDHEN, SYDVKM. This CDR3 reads CASSPWGGSYNEQFF. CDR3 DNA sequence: TGTGCCAGCAGTCCTTGGGGGGGCTCCTACAATGAGCAGTTCTTC.

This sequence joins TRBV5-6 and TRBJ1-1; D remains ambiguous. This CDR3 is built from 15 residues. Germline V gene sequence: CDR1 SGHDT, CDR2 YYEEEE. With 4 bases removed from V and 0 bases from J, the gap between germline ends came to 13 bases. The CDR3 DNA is TGTGCCAGCAGCCGCCGACAAACCCTGAACACTGAAGCTTTCTTT. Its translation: CASSRRQTLNTEAFF.

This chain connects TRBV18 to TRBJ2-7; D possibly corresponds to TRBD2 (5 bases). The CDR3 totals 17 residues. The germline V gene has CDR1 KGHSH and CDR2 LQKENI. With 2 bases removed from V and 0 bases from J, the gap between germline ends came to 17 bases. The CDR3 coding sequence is TGTGCCAGCTCACCATCTCGCGGGCTATATGACTCCTACGAGCAGTACTTC. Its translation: CASSPSRGLYDSYEQYF.

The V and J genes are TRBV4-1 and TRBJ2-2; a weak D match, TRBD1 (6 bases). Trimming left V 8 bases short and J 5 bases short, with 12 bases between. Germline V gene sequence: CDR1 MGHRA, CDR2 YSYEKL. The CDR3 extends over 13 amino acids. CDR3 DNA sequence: TGCGCCAGCCGGATAACAGGGACCGGGGAGCTGTTTTTT. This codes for CASRITGTGELFF.

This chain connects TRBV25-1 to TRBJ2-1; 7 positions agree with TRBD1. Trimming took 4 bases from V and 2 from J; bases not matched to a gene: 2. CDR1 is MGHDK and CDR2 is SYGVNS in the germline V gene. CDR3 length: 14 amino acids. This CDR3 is CASSAGGTYNEQFF. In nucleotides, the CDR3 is TGTGCCAGCAGTGCAGGGGGAACCTACAATGAGCAGTTCTTC.